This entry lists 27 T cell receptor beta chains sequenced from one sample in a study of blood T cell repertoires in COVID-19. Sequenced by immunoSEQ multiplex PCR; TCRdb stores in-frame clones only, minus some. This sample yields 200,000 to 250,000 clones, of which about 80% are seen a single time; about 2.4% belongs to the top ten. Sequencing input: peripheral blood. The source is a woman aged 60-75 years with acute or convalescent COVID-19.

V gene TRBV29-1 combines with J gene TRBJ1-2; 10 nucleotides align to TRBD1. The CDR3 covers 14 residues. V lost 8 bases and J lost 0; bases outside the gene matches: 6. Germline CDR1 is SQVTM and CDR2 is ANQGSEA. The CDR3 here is CSFTGQGANYGYTF. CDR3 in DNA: TGCAGCTTCACTGGACAGGGGGCTAACTATGGCTACACCTTC.

The CDR3 DNA follows: TGTGCCAGCAGCCGAGATTCACCCCTCCACTTT. It encodes CASSRDSPLHF. V and J are TRBV11-2 and TRBJ1-6; D remains ambiguous. Trimming left V 5 bases short and J 8 bases short, with 4 bases between. Germline assignment: CDR1 SGHAT and CDR2 FQNNGV. The CDR3 consists of 11 residues.

In DNA form, the CDR3 reads TGTGCCTGGAGTGCAGGGGAGAATCAGCCCCAGCATTTT. This codes for CAWSAGENQPQHF. This chain joins TRBV30 and TRBJ1-5; TRBD1 might be the D (6 bases). CDR3 length: 13 amino acids. Trimming removed 1 base from V and 4 bases from J, with 8 bases in between. CDR1 and CDR2 from the germline V gene are GTSNPN and SVGIG (reference sequence).

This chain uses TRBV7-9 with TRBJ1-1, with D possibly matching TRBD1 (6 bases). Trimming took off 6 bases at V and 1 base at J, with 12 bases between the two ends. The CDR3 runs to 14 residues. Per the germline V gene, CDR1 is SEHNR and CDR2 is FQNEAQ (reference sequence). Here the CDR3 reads CASSYGTKNTEAFF. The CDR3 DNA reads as TGTGCCAGCAGTTACGGGACAAAGAACACTGAAGCTTTCTTT.

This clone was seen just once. CDR3 DNA: TGCGCCAGCAGCTTGGGCACGGGAGGGATGAACACTGAAGCTTTCTTT. Amino acids: CASSLGTGGMNTEAFF. The chain links TRBV5-1 to TRBJ1-1; D gene uncertain. Germline V gives CDR1 SGHRS, CDR2 YFSETQ. The CDR3 loop spans 16 amino acids. Trimming cost V 0 bases and J 0 bases, with 12 bases left between them. The full variable domain, in which reference TRBV5-1 and TRBJ1-1 provide the parts outside the CDR3, is KAGVTQTPRYLIKTRGQQVTLSCSPISGHRSVSWYQQTPGQGLQFLFEYFSETQRNKGNFPGRFSGRQFSNSRSEMNVSTLELGDSALYLCASSLGTGGMNTEAFFGQGTRLTVV.

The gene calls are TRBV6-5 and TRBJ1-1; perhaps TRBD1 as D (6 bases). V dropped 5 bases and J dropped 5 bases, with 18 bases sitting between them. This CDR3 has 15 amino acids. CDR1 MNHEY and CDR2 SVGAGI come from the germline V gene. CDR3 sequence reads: CASSPRVGARTEAFF. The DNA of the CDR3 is TGTGCCAGCAGTCCCCGGGTGGGGGCGCGAACTGAAGCTTTCTTT.

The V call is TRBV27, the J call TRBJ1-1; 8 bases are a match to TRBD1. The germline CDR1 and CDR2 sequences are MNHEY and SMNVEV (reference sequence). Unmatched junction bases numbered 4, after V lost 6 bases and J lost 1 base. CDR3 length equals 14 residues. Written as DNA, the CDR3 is TGTGCCAGCAGGAAGACAGGGGAGAACACTGAAGCTTTCTTT. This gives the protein CASRKTGENTEAFF.

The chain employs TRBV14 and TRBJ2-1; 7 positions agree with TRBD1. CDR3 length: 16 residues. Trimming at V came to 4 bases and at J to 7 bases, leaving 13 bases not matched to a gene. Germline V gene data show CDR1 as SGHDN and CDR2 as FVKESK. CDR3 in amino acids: CASSLRGRINLNEQFF. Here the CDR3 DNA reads TGTGCCAGCAGCCTAAGGGGGCGGATAAACCTTAATGAGCAGTTCTTC.

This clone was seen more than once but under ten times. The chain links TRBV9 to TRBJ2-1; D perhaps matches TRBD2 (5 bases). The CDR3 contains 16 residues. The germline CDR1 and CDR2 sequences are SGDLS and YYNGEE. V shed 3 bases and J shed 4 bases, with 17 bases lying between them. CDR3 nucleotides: TGTGCCAGCAGCGGCCAAACTAGGGATCGATACAATGAGCAGTTCTTC. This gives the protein CASSGQTRDRYNEQFF. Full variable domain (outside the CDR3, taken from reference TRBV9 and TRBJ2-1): DSGVTQTPKHLITATGQRVTLRCSPRSGDLSVYWYQQSLDQGLQFLIQYYNGEERAKGNILERFSAQQFPDLHSELNLSSLELGDSALYFCASSGQTRDRYNEQFFGPGTRLTVL.

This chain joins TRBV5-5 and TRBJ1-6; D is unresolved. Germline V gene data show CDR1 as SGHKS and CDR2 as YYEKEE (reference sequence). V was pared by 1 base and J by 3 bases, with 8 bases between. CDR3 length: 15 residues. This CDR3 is CASSLFQDYNSPLHF. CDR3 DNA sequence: TGTGCCAGCAGCTTGTTCCAGGACTATAATTCACCCCTCCACTTT.

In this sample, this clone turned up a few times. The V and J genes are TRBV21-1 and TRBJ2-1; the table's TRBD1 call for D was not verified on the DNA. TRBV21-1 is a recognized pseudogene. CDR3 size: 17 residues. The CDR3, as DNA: TGTGCCAGCAGCAAAGGTAACACAGGGAGCTCCTACAATGAGCAGTTCTTC. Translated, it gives CASSKGNTGSSYNEQFF.

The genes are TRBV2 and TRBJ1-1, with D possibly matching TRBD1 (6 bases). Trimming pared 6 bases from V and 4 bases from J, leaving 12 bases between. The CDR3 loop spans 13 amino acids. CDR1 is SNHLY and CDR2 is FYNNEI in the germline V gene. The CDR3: CASRPGGPTEAFF. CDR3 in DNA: TGTGCCAGCAGACCTGGGGGCCCCACTGAAGCTTTCTTT.

CDR3 DNA: TGCAGCGTTCCATTCCGGGGGGGGCTGAATGGCTACACCTTC. Translated, it gives CSVPFRGGLNGYTF. V is TRBV29-1 and J is TRBJ1-2, with D tentatively TRBD1 (6 bases). Germline-derived CDR1 and CDR2 are SQVTM and ANQGSEA. The ends were cut back, 5 bases at V and 6 bases at J, with 19 bases in the middle. This CDR3 comprises 14 residues.

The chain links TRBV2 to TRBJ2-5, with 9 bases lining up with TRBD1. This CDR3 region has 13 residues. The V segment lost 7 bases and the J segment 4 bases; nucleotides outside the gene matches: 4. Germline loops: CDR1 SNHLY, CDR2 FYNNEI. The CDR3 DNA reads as TGTGCCAGCAACACAGGGGGCTTAGAGACCCAGTACTTC. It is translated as CASNTGGLETQYF.

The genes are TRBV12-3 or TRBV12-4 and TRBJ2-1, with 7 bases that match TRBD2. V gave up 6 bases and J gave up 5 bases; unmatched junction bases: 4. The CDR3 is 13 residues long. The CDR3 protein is CASRPGTNNEQFF. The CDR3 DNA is TGTGCCAGCAGACCGGGGACTAACAATGAGCAGTTCTTC.

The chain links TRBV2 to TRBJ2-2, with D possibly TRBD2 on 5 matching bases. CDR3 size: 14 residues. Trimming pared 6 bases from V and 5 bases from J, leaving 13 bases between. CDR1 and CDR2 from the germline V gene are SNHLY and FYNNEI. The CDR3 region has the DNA TGTGCCAGCAGACGTAGCGAATTGACCGGGGAGCTGTTTTTT. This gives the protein CASRRSELTGELFF.

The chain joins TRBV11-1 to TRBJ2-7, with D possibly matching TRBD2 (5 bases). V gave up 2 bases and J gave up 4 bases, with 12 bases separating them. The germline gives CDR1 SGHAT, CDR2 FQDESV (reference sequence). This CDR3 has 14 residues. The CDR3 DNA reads TGTGCCAGCAGCTTATTACGGACGGGGTACGAGCAGTACTTC. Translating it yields CASSLLRTGYEQYF.

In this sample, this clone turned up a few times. Written as DNA, the CDR3 is TGCGCCAGCAGCCAAGAGACAGCCATGAACACTGAAGCTTTCTTT. Amino acid sequence: CASSQETAMNTEAFF. The chain links TRBV4-1 to TRBJ1-1; TRBD1 might be the D (5 bases). Germline V lookup: CDR1 MGHRA, CDR2 YSYEKL. The V end was cut by 0 bases, the J end by 0 bases, with 8 bases between. The CDR3 totals 15 residues.

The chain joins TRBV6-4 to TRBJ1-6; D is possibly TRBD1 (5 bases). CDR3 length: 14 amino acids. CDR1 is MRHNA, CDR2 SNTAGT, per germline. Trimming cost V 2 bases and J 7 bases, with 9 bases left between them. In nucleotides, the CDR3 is TGTGCCAGCAGTGACGGGGCAGGCAATTCACCCCTCCACTTT. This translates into CASSDGAGNSPLHF.

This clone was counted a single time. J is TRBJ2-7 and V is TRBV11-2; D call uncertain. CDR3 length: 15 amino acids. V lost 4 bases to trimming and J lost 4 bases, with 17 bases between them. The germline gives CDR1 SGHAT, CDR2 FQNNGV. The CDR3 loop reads CASSYGFDGSYEQYF. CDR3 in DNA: TGTGCCAGCAGCTACGGGTTTGACGGTAGTTACGAGCAGTACTTC.

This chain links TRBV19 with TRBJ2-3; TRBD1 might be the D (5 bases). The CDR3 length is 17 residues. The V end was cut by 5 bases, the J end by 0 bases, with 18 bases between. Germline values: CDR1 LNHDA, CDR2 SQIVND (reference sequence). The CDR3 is CASSSNLQGKSTDTQYF. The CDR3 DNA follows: TGTGCCAGTAGTTCCAACCTTCAGGGAAAAAGCACAGATACGCAGTATTTT.

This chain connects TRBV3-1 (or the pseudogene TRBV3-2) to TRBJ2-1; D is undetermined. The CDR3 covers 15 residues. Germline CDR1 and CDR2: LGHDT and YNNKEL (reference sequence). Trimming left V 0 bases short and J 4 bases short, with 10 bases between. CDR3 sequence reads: CASSQDLRVYNEQFF. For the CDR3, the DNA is TGTGCCAGCAGCCAAGATCTTCGAGTTTACAATGAGCAGTTCTTC.

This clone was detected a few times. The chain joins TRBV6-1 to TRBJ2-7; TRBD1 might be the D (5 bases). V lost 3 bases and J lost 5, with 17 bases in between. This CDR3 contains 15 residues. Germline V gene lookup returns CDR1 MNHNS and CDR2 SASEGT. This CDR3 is CASSERLPGSHEQYF. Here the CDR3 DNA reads TGTGCCAGCAGTGAGAGATTGCCAGGGTCCCACGAGCAGTACTTC.

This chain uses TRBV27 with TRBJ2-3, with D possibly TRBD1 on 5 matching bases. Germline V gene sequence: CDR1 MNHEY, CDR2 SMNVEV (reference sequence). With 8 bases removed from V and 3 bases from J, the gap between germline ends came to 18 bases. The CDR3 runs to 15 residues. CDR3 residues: CASRWRSGATDTQYF. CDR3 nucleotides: TGTGCCAGCCGGTGGCGGAGTGGGGCGACAGATACGCAGTATTTT.

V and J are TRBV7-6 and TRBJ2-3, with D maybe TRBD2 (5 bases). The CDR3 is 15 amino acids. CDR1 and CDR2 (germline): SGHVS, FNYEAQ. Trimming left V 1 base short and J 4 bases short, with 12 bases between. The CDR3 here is CASSLGGRGSDTQYF. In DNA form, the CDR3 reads TGTGCCAGCAGCTTAGGTGGGAGAGGGTCAGATACGCAGTATTTT.

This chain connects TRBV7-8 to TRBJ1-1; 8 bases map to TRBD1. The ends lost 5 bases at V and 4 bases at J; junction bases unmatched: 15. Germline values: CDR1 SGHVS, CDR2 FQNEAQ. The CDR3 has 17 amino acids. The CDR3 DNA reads TGTGCCAGCAGCCTACGGACAGGGTTAAGCAGTGTCACTGAAGCTTTCTTT. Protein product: CASSLRTGLSSVTEAFF.

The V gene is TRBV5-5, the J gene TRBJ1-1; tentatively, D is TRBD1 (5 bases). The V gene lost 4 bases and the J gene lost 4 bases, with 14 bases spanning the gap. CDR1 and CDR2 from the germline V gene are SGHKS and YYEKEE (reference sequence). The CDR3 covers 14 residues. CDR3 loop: CASSREGSGTEAFF. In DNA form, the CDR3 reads TGTGCCAGCAGCCGGGAGGGGTCGGGCACTGAAGCTTTCTTT. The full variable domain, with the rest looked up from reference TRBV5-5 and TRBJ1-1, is DAGVTQSPTHLIKTRGQQVTLRCSPISGHKSVSWYQQVLGQGPQFIFQYYEKEERGRGNFPDRFSARQFPNYSSELNVNALLLGDSALYLCASSREGSGTEAFFGQGTRLTVV.